The 23 T cell receptor beta chains below all came from one sample that was sequenced in a study of response to subunit inactivated influenza vaccine. TCRdb re-analysed the RT-PCR reads in MiXCR, keeping a single row per CDR3 protein. The sample gives over 800,000 distinct CDR3 sequences, about 20% of which show up once; about 10% is in the top ten. The sequencing here drew on PBMCs from blood, taken approximately 5 days after vaccination. Receptor source: a middle-aged man who received an inactivated influenza vaccine.

V and J are TRBV11-2 and TRBJ2-2; D is undetermined. With 3 bases removed from V and 10 bases from J, the gap between germline ends came to 12 bases. The V gene's germline CDR1 is SGHAT and CDR2 FQNNGV. The CDR3 is 13 amino acids. CDR3 in DNA: TGTGCCAGCAGCTTGGCCACAAGGGTGGAGCTGTTTTTT. Protein: CASSLATRVELFF. The full variable domain, completed using reference TRBV11-2 and TRBJ2-2, is EAGVAQSPRYKIIEKRQSVAFWCNPISGHATLYWYQQILGQGPKLLIQFQNNGVVDDSQLPKDRFSAERLKGVDSTLKIQPAKLEDSAVYLCASSLATRVELFFGEGSRLTVL.

In its sample, this clonotype was seen a few times. The chain is built from TRBV20-1 and TRBJ2-7; 9 bases line up with TRBD2. This CDR3 region has 14 residues. The germline CDR1 and CDR2 sequences are DFQATT and SNEGSKA (reference sequence). V was clipped by 0 bases and J by 8 bases; unmatched bases: 8. The CDR3 DNA is TGCAGTGCTAGAGATTTAGCTAGCGGGAAGAAGCAGTACTTC. Residues: CSARDLASGKKQYF.

Turning to this clonotype: A read error is possible here, since a much larger clone lies one base away. The V call is TRBV7-2, the J call TRBJ2-7; 8 bases map to TRBD1. Looked up from germline, CDR1 is SGHTA and CDR2 is FQGNSA. The CDR3 contains 16 residues. V gave up 2 bases and J gave up 5 bases; unmatched junction bases: 11. CDR3 region: CASSLFRGPPSNEQYF. For the CDR3, the DNA is TGTGCCAGCAGCTTATTCAGGGGGCCACCATCCAACGAGCAGTACTTC.

The CDR3 sequence: CASRRGCNSPLHF. The CDR3 DNA reads as TGTGCCAGCAGGCGGGGGTGTAATTCACCCCTCCACTTT. This rearrangement joins TRBV3-1 to TRBJ1-6; weak D call: TRBD1 (5 bases). This CDR3 region has 13 residues. The V end was cut by 6 bases, the J end by 6 bases, with 9 bases between. Per the germline V gene, CDR1 is LGHDT and CDR2 is YNNKEL (reference sequence). The whole variable domain, filled in from reference TRBV3-1 and TRBJ1-6, reads DTAVSQTPKYLVTQMGNDKSIKCEQNLGHDTMYWYKQDSKKFLKIMFSYNNKELIINETVPNRFSPKSPDKAHLNLHINSLELGDSAVYFCASRRGCNSPLHFGNGTRLTVT.

The rearrangement joins TRBV12-3 or TRBV12-4 to TRBJ2-5, with 11 bases identical to TRBD1. The CDR3 length is 15 residues. V was pared by 4 bases and J by 5 bases, with 6 bases of the junction left unmatched. The CDR3 nucleotides read TGTGCCAGCAGTTCATTCGGGACAGGGGGGGAGACCCAGTACTTC. This encodes CASSSFGTGGETQYF.

Ten or more counts support this clonotype. The V and J genes are TRBV25-1 and TRBJ2-7; weak D call: TRBD1 (6 bases). In germline, CDR1 is MGHDK, CDR2 SYGVNS. Trimming removed 2 bases at V and 10 bases at J, with 15 bases between. The CDR3 extends over 13 amino acids. This CDR3 is CASSEDRFRIQYF. The CDR3 DNA follows: TGTGCCAGCAGTGAAGACAGGTTCCGCATACAGTACTTC.

Comment on this clonotype: A much larger clone is a single base away; this may be a read error. This chain connects TRBV5-1 to TRBJ2-5; TRBD1 aligns across 10 bases. This CDR3 is built from 18 residues. Germline V gene sequence: CDR1 SGHRS, CDR2 YFSETQ. CDR3 DNA sequence: TGCGCCAGCAGCCCTGTCCCGGGACAGGGGAGGATGGTTGAGATCCAGTACTTC. Protein product: CASSPVPGQGRMVEIQYF.

V usage is TRBV6-5 and J usage is TRBJ1-1; no clear D gene. Trimming pared 2 bases from V and 0 bases from J, leaving 16 bases between. The CDR3 runs 17 residues. The V gene's germline CDR1 is MNHEY and CDR2 SVGAGI. The CDR3 region has the DNA TGTGCCAGCAGTTACGGCTGGGTGAAGAGGATGAACACTGAAGCTTTCTTT. This codes for CASSYGWVKRMNTEAFF.

This clonotype has just a few counts. The rearrangement joins TRBV7-2 to TRBJ2-1; 8 nucleotides agree with TRBD2. The V and J ends lost 4 bases and 5 bases, in that order; junction bases with no gene match: 7. CDR1 and CDR2 (germline): SGHTA, FQGNSA. The CDR3 is 15 amino acids. DNA for the CDR3: TGTGCCAGCAGCTCAACGGGGGGGATGAACAATGAGCAGTTCTTC. Encoded protein: CASSSTGGMNNEQFF.

This clonotype appeared a few times. The J gene is TRBJ2-2, the V gene TRBV12-3 or TRBV12-4, with 11 bases lining up with TRBD2. Trimming at V came to 3 bases and at J to 5 bases, leaving 2 bases not matched to a gene. The CDR3 consists of 15 residues. CDR3 bases: TGTGCCAGCAGTTTTAGCGGGGGGGCGACCGGGGAGCTGTTTTTT. Residues: CASSFSGGATGELFF.

The rearrangement links TRBV6-5 to TRBJ1-4; TRBD1 might be the D (5 bases). There are 16 residues in the CDR3. In germline, CDR1 is MNHEY, CDR2 SVGAGI. V was shortened by 2 bases and J by 8 bases, with 18 bases between the two germline ends. CDR3 residues: CASSYKSGRVGEKLFF. The DNA for the CDR3 is TGTGCCAGCAGTTACAAATCAGGCAGGGTTGGAGAAAAACTGTTTTTT.

This clonotype appeared many times. The CDR3 nucleotides read TGTGCCAGCAGCTTATACGGCGGCGGGGACAATGAGCAGTTCTTC. Its protein is CASSLYGGGDNEQFF. The genes are TRBV7-9 and TRBJ2-1, with D possibly being TRBD2 (6 bases). V was pared by 2 bases and J by 5 bases, with 13 bases between. The CDR3 contains 15 residues. CDR1 is SEHNR, CDR2 FQNEAQ, per germline (reference sequence). Looking up the rest from reference TRBV7-9 and TRBJ2-1 gives the full variable domain: DTGVSQNPRHKITKRGQNVTFRCDPISEHNRLYWYRQTLGQGPEFLTYFQNEAQLEKSRLLSDRFSAERPKGSFSTLEIQRTEQGDSAMYLCASSLYGGGDNEQFFGPGTRLTVL.

In its sample, this clonotype was seen a few times. CDR3 sequence (DNA): TGTGCCAGCAGCGTAAGATTCCTTGGGGAGCAGTTCTTC. It translates to CASSVRFLGEQFF. The chain has TRBV9 and TRBJ2-1, with unresolved D. The V and J ends lost 1 base and 10 bases respectively, with 12 bases between them. The CDR3 covers 13 residues. Germline V gene lookup returns CDR1 SGDLS and CDR2 YYNGEE.

V gene TRBV12-3 or TRBV12-4 combines with J gene TRBJ2-3; D remains unclear. The CDR3 sequence is 15 residues long. V was clipped by 0 bases and J by 4 bases, with 11 bases between them. CDR3 sequence reads: CASSLAGRGADTQYF. CDR3 nucleotides: TGTGCCAGCAGTTTAGCCGGGCGAGGTGCAGATACGCAGTATTTT.

V and J are TRBV7-2 and TRBJ2-1; unclear D gene. From germline, CDR1 is SGHTA and CDR2 FQGNSA. Trimming cost V 1 base and J 9 bases, with 10 bases left between them. The CDR3 is 13 amino acids. The CDR3 region has the DNA TGTGCCAGCAGCTTAGGTCTTGTTGGTGAGCAGTTCTTC. It yields the protein CASSLGLVGEQFF. Together with reference TRBV7-2 and TRBJ2-1, the CDR3 gives the full variable domain: GAGVSQSPSNKVTEKGKDVELRCDPISGHTALYWYRQSLGQGLEFLIYFQGNSAPDKSGLPSDRFSAERTGGSVSTLTIQRTQQEDSAVYLCASSLGLVGEQFFGPGTRLTVL.

This rearrangement joins TRBV7-2 to TRBJ1-1, with D possibly being TRBD1 (5 bases). Germline CDR1 reads SGHTA; CDR2 reads FQGNSA. Trimming removed 5 bases from V and 0 bases from J, with 10 bases in between. The CDR3 has 14 residues. In nucleotides, the CDR3 is TGTGCCAGCAGCCCGACAGAGCTGAACACTGAAGCTTTCTTT. Translation gives CASSPTELNTEAFF.

This clonotype occurred a few times. The V and J genes are TRBV7-9 and TRBJ1-1, with 8 bases fitting TRBD1. The trim removed 5 bases at V and 1 base at J, leaving 6 bases unmatched. Germline values: CDR1 SEHNR, CDR2 FQNEAQ (reference sequence). The CDR3 loop spans 15 amino acids. The chain's CDR3 is CASSHRTGPNTEAFF. The CDR3 DNA sequence: TGTGCCAGCAGCCACCGGACAGGGCCGAACACTGAAGCTTTCTTT.

In this sample, this clonotype turned up a few times. The V and J genes are TRBV4-2 and TRBJ2-5; D might be TRBD2 (5 bases). Germline V CDR1 and CDR2: LGHNA, YNFKEQ. The CDR3 totals 18 residues. Trimming cost V 1 base and J 4 bases, with 22 bases left between them. The CDR3 DNA reads as TGTGCCAGCAGCCAAGGCCAAATCATAACTAGAGGCGTAGAGACCCAGTACTTC. It encodes CASSQGQIITRGVETQYF.

This clonotype was picked up a small number of times. The chain combines TRBV6-2 or TRBV6-3 with TRBJ1-2, with TRBD1 matching 7 bases. With 7 bases clipped from V and 3 bases from J, the junction kept 5 bases outside the gene matches. There are 13 residues in the CDR3. In germline, CDR1 is MNHEY, CDR2 SVGEGT. CDR3 in DNA: TGTGCCAGCACTTCGGGACAGTACTATGGCTACACCTTC. Amino acid sequence: CASTSGQYYGYTF.

The table lists this clonotype with a few counts. The V call is TRBV5-1, the J call TRBJ2-5; TRBD2 is a possible D gene (5 bases). Trimming left V 2 bases short and J 3 bases short, with 14 bases between. Germline V gene sequence: CDR1 SGHRS, CDR2 YFSETQ. This CDR3 contains 15 residues. CDR3 DNA: TGCGCCAGCAGCTTCTTTTCCAGCGGTAAAGAGACCCAGTACTTC. Amino acid sequence: CASSFFSSGKETQYF. The complete variable domain, with remaining parts taken from reference TRBV5-1 and TRBJ2-5, reads KAGVTQTPRYLIKTRGQQVTLSCSPISGHRSVSWYQQTPGQGLQFLFEYFSETQRNKGNFPGRFSGRQFSNSRSEMNVSTLELGDSALYLCASSFFSSGKETQYFGPGTRLLVL.

The V and J genes are TRBV7-8 and TRBJ1-6; tentatively, D is TRBD1 (5 bases). This CDR3 contains 16 residues. Germline CDR1 is SGHVS and CDR2 is FQNEAQ. The ends were cut back, 1 base at V and 7 bases at J, with 14 bases in the middle. The CDR3 bases are TGTGCCAGCAGCTTAGGAAACAGGCACTTGAATTCACCCCTCCACTTT. Its translation is CASSLGNRHLNSPLHF. The whole variable domain, filled in from reference TRBV7-8 and TRBJ1-6, reads GAGVSQSPRYKVAKRGQDVALRCDPISGHVSLFWYQQALGQGPEFLTYFQNEAQLDKSGLPSDRFFAERPEGSVSTLKIQRTQQEDSAVYLCASSLGNRHLNSPLHFGNGTRLTVT.

This chain joins TRBV5-6 and TRBJ2-6, with D unresolved. The V gene lost 5 bases and the J gene lost 2 bases, with 17 bases spanning the gap. CDR1 and CDR2 from the germline V gene are SGHDT and YYEEEE. This CDR3 has 17 amino acids. The CDR3 region is CASSRVSSRPGANVLTF. The DNA for the CDR3 is TGTGCCAGCAGTCGAGTCAGCTCGCGGCCTGGGGCCAACGTCCTGACTTTC.

This clonotype was detected many times. The chain combines TRBV28 with TRBJ1-2; D uncertain. CDR1 and CDR2 (germline): MDHEN, SYDVKM. The CDR3 covers 13 residues. V lost 6 bases and J 4 bases, leaving 12 bases between the germline ends. The CDR3, as DNA: TGTGCCAGCAGCCTTAGGCCGTCCTATGGCTACACCTTC. This codes for CASSLRPSYGYTF.